This note documents a single TCR beta chain sequence. Cohorts were assigned according to the clinical history that participants reported. The sample comes from a study of blood T cell repertoires in COVID-19. Study context: Spain, Italy and the United States supplied samples that represented acute and convalescent COVID-19. PBMCs, B-cell-depleted T cells, or T cells provided the cDNA or gDNA that made up the material.

Authors' processing steps: Estimation of nucleated cell counts was performed using reference gene primer amplification. The repertoire was sequenced with immunoSEQ multiplex PCR; TCRdb's copy has only in-frame clones and lacks some. Clone size and the V and J calls come from that table; the DNA yielded D and trimming. The sample holds approximately 140,000 clones; 65% to 85% are singletons and the top ten take more than 4.5%. Sequenced: PBMCs or T cells enriched from blood (not recorded which). The sequence was collected from a woman in her forties or fifties who had been exposed to COVID-19.

The chain's CDR3 is CASSEQGLLGAFF. CDR3 coding DNA: TGTGCCAGCAGTGAACAGGGGCTCCTAGGGGCTTTCTTT. The chain is built from TRBV2 and TRBJ1-1, with a tentative D call TRBD1 (6 bases). Trimming stripped 2 bases from V and 11 bases from J, with 15 bases between. CDR3 length: 13 residues. Germline V lookup: CDR1 SNHLY, CDR2 FYNNEI.